This is a list of T cell receptor beta chains from one sample in a study of T-cell memory formation after mild COVID-19. TCRdb re-called the 5' RACE reads through MiXCR, storing one row per CDR3 protein. Of 110,000 to 150,000 distinct CDR3 sequences listed, around 15% are singletons. Source material: PBMCs or a T cell subset sorted from them (not recorded which). The receptors shown here come from an adult woman who had mild COVID-19 (a few samples of this study predate the infection). Cell type and time point are not known. Each CDR3 is given with its conserved first and last residue. The order of the fields is D gene, clone size, J gene, V gene, CDR3 DNA, CDR3 protein. A D gene is named only where the DNA matches it firmly. Clone sizes are given selectively: once, few, many, or a class where the clone is expanded.

d_gene: TRBD2
abundance: -
j_gene: TRBJ2-3
v_gene: TRBV9
CDR3nt: TGTGCCAGCAGCGTAGATCCCAAACTAGCGTTATATAGCACAGATACGCAGTATTTT
CDR3aa: CASSVDPKLALYSTDTQYF

d_gene: TRBD2
abundance: -
j_gene: TRBJ2-1
v_gene: TRBV6-2/TRBV6-3
CDR3nt: TGTGCCAGCAGTTACTCGGGTTACGGGAGGGGCCGGGAGCAGTTCTTC
CDR3aa: CASSYSGYGRGREQFF

d_gene: -
abundance: -
j_gene: TRBJ2-1
v_gene: TRBV7-9
CDR3nt: TGTGCCAGCAGTAGGGACTCGAACTACAATGAGCAGTTCTTC
CDR3aa: CASSRDSNYNEQFF

d_gene: -
abundance: -
j_gene: TRBJ2-1
v_gene: TRBV20-1
CDR3nt: TGCAGTGCAACGGGACCAATGGCCAATGAGCAGTTCTTC
CDR3aa: CSATGPMANEQFF

d_gene: -
abundance: -
j_gene: TRBJ2-7
v_gene: TRBV7-9
CDR3nt: TGTGCCAGCACCCCGTCTATACAGGGTGAGCCCTACGAGCAGTACTTC
CDR3aa: CASTPSIQGEPYEQYF

d_gene: -
abundance: -
j_gene: TRBJ2-7
v_gene: TRBV7-6
CDR3nt: TGTGCCAGCAGCACAGGGACCCAGACCTACGAGCAGTACTTC
CDR3aa: CASSTGTQTYEQYF

d_gene: -
abundance: -
j_gene: TRBJ1-4
v_gene: TRBV20-1
CDR3nt: TGCAGGGAGAGGGGCCGCGTGTCTGAAAAACTGTTTTTT
CDR3aa: CRERGRVSEKLFF

d_gene: TRBD2
abundance: few
j_gene: TRBJ2-5
v_gene: TRBV7-9
CDR3nt: TGTGCCAGCAGCTTAAGAGCTAGCGGCTTTCAAGAGACCCAGTACTTC
CDR3aa: CASSLRASGFQETQYF

d_gene: -
abundance: few
j_gene: TRBJ2-4
v_gene: TRBV12-3/TRBV12-4
CDR3nt: TGTGCCAGCAGCGACAGCGCCAAAAACATTCAGTACTTC
CDR3aa: CASSDSAKNIQYF

d_gene: TRBD2
abundance: many
j_gene: TRBJ2-1
v_gene: TRBV27
CDR3nt: TGTGCCAGCAGCCCGATTCAGCGGGGACACAATGAGCAGTTCTTC
CDR3aa: CASSPIQRGHNEQFF

d_gene: TRBD1
abundance: -
j_gene: TRBJ1-2
v_gene: TRBV29-1
CDR3nt: TGCAGCGTTGAAGGACAGGGGGGAGGCTACACCTTC
CDR3aa: CSVEGQGGGYTF

d_gene: -
abundance: few
j_gene: TRBJ2-5
v_gene: TRBV2
CDR3nt: TGTGCCAGCAGTCCCGGTCTGGGGGCCGATCAAGAGACCCAGTACTTC
CDR3aa: CASSPGLGADQETQYF

d_gene: TRBD2
abundance: few
j_gene: TRBJ2-1
v_gene: TRBV29-1
CDR3nt: TGCAGCGTTGAAGCCTTGGCGGGGGGGCCAGATGAGCAGTTCTTC
CDR3aa: CSVEALAGGPDEQFF

d_gene: TRBD2
abundance: few
j_gene: TRBJ2-3
v_gene: TRBV6-5
CDR3nt: TGTGCCAGCAGTTACCTAGCGGGCACAGATACGCAGTATTTT
CDR3aa: CASSYLAGTDTQYF

d_gene: -
abundance: few
j_gene: TRBJ1-1
v_gene: TRBV19
CDR3nt: TGTGCCAGTAAGTGGTCACCGAACACTGAAGCTTTCTTT
CDR3aa: CASKWSPNTEAFF

d_gene: TRBD1
abundance: -
j_gene: TRBJ1-5
v_gene: TRBV15
CDR3nt: TGTGCCACCAGCAGAGATCCCCGGGACAGCTCGAATCAGCCCCAGCATTTT
CDR3aa: CATSRDPRDSSNQPQHF

d_gene: -
abundance: -
j_gene: TRBJ2-1
v_gene: TRBV20-1
CDR3nt: TGCAGTGCTAGAGTCGGGTTAGGACAGTACAATGAGCAGTTCTTC
CDR3aa: CSARVGLGQYNEQFF

d_gene: TRBD2
abundance: -
j_gene: TRBJ2-7
v_gene: TRBV4-1
CDR3nt: TGCGCCAGCAGCCATGTAGCGGGGATCTACGAGCAGTACTTC
CDR3aa: CASSHVAGIYEQYF

d_gene: -
abundance: many
j_gene: TRBJ1-2
v_gene: TRBV5-1
CDR3nt: TGCGCCAGCAGCTTGGGACCGGCGGCGGCAGGGATAGAGTATGGCTACACCTTC
CDR3aa: CASSLGPAAAGIEYGYTF

d_gene: TRBD1
abundance: few
j_gene: TRBJ2-7
v_gene: TRBV5-1
CDR3nt: TGCGCCAGCAACCTCGACAGGGCCTCCTACGAGCAGTACTTC
CDR3aa: CASNLDRASYEQYF

d_gene: TRBD1
abundance: -
j_gene: TRBJ1-2
v_gene: TRBV27
CDR3nt: TGTGCCAGCAGTTTATCGGAGACAGGGGAGGGAGGCTACACCTTC
CDR3aa: CASSLSETGEGGYTF

d_gene: TRBD1
abundance: few
j_gene: TRBJ1-5
v_gene: TRBV19
CDR3nt: TGTGCCAGTAGTACCAGGACAGGGGGTGGGCAGCCCCAGCATTTT
CDR3aa: CASSTRTGGGQPQHF

d_gene: -
abundance: -
j_gene: TRBJ2-7
v_gene: TRBV27
CDR3nt: TGTGCCAGCAGTCCCATTCCCCCCTACGAGCAGTACTTC
CDR3aa: CASSPIPPYEQYF

d_gene: -
abundance: few
j_gene: TRBJ2-1
v_gene: TRBV20-1
CDR3nt: TGCAGTGCTAGAGTCCACGGGGGCAGCTCCTACAATGAGCAGTTCTTC
CDR3aa: CSARVHGGSSYNEQFF

d_gene: TRBD2
abundance: few
j_gene: TRBJ2-2
v_gene: TRBV6-2/TRBV6-3
CDR3nt: TGTGCCAGCAGTTCGGCTCTTTCGGGGGGGCATTCCGGGGAGCTGTTTTTT
CDR3aa: CASSSALSGGHSGELFF

d_gene: -
abundance: few
j_gene: TRBJ2-7
v_gene: TRBV15
CDR3nt: TGTGCCACCAGCAGAGATTCTGCTGGGGTAGGCTACGAGCAGTACTTC
CDR3aa: CATSRDSAGVGYEQYF

d_gene: TRBD1
abundance: few
j_gene: TRBJ1-1
v_gene: TRBV6-6
CDR3nt: TGTGCCAGCATCTACGCCGTCGGGACAGAGTTGAGCTTGTCGAATCTGGCTTTCTTT
CDR3aa: CASIYAVGTELSLSNLAFF

d_gene: -
abundance: -
j_gene: TRBJ2-6
v_gene: TRBV7-2
CDR3nt: TGTGCCAGCAGCGCCGGTGGGGCCAACGTCCTGACTTTC
CDR3aa: CASSAGGANVLTF

d_gene: TRBD2
abundance: few
j_gene: TRBJ2-2
v_gene: TRBV12-5
CDR3nt: TGTGCTAGTGGTTCCCCAGCGGGGGGGCCAACCGGGGAGCTGTTTTTT
CDR3aa: CASGSPAGGPTGELFF

d_gene: TRBD2
abundance: few
j_gene: TRBJ2-1
v_gene: TRBV24-1
CDR3nt: TGTGCCACCAGTGATTACGGGGGAGGGCCCTACAATGAGCAGTTCTTC
CDR3aa: CATSDYGGGPYNEQFF

d_gene: TRBD2
abundance: many
j_gene: TRBJ2-3
v_gene: TRBV4-1
CDR3nt: TGCGCCAGCAGCCAAGGGGTAGCGGGAACTAGCACAGATACGCAGTATTTT
CDR3aa: CASSQGVAGTSTDTQYF

d_gene: -
abundance: many
j_gene: TRBJ2-7
v_gene: TRBV7-9
CDR3nt: TGTGCCAGCAGCTTGACAGGTCCGGCCTACGAGCAGTACTTC
CDR3aa: CASSLTGPAYEQYF

d_gene: -
abundance: -
j_gene: TRBJ2-7
v_gene: TRBV6-5
CDR3nt: TGTGCCAGCAGTTATAGGTCCGAAGGCGAGCAGTACTTC
CDR3aa: CASSYRSEGEQYF